The 8 T cell receptor beta chains below all came from one sample that was sequenced in a study of Graves' ophthalmopathy and Graves' hyperthyroidism. Amplification from RNA transcripts yielded the TCR beta CDR3 regions. HTBI primers served in a first-round RT-PCR, which a second-round multiplex PCR followed. TCRdb called the multiplex PCR reads again in MiXCR, with one record for every CDR3 protein. This sample yields roughly 36,000 distinct CDR3 sequences, of which approximately 53% are seen a single time; roughly 26% belongs to the top ten. Sequencing used peripheral blood. Receptors were obtained from an adult woman with stable Graves' hyperthyroidism.

Comments on this clonotype: Compared with germline, one end of the junction differs, possibly owing to a read error. The rearrangement uses TRBV4-1 and TRBJ1-5, with TRBD1 matching 8 bases. CDR1 and CDR2 (germline): MGHRA, YSYEKL. The CDR3 totals 15 residues. In nucleotides, the CDR3 is TGCGCCGGCAGCCAACCCGACAGGGGAGCTCAGCCCCAGCATTTT. It codes for CAGSQPDRGAQPQHF.

Note on this clonotype: This may come from a read error, since a much larger clone is one base off. J is TRBJ2-7 and V is TRBV3-1; the D gene is possibly TRBD2 (5 bases). This CDR3 contains 18 residues. The germline V gene has CDR1 LGHDT and CDR2 YNNKEL (reference sequence). The DNA for the CDR3 is TGTGCCAGCAGCCAAGATTCTCTCGGGGTCTACAACTCCTACGAGCGGTACTTC. Protein product: CASSQDSLGVYNSYERYF.

This clonotype was seen ten or more times. The chain has TRBV20-1 and TRBJ1-2, with D possibly matching TRBD1 (5 bases). Trimming shortened V by 0 bases and J by 4 bases, and 12 bases separated the two germline ends. The CDR3 is made up of 14 amino acids. Germline CDR1 is DFQATT and CDR2 is SNEGSKA (reference sequence). The CDR3, as DNA: TGCAGTGCTAGAGATCGTGGGACGGCCTATGGCTACACCTTC. Encoded protein: CSARDRGTAYGYTF.

About this clonotype: Being one base from a much bigger clone, this may be a read error. This chain connects TRBV20-1 to TRBJ2-7; no firm D call. The CDR3 runs 14 residues. Germline values: CDR1 DFQATT, CDR2 SNEGSKA (reference sequence). DNA for the CDR3: TGCAGTGCTAGAGTTGATGGCAGGCCCTACGAGCAGCACTTC. This sequence encodes CSARVDGRPYEQHF.

This clonotype came up many times. This rearrangement joins TRBV6-5 to TRBJ1-6; D is perhaps TRBD1 (6 bases). The V gene lost 1 base and the J gene lost 6 bases, with 10 bases spanning the gap. The CDR3 has 15 amino acids. The germline V gene has CDR1 MNHEY and CDR2 SVGAGI. CDR3 coding DNA: TGTGCCAGCAGTTACTGGGCAGGGGCTAATTCACCCCTCCACTTT. Protein product: CASSYWAGANSPLHF.

This clonotype showed up many times. The chain uses TRBV6-1 and TRBJ1-2, with D unresolved. CDR3 size: 16 residues. Trimming left V 6 bases short and J 0 bases short, with 17 bases between. The germline V gene encodes CDR1 MNHNS and CDR2 SASEGT. The CDR3 nucleotides are TGTGCCAGCAGACCCTGGGAGGGTCTAGCTAACTATGGCTACACCTTC. This codes for CASRPWEGLANYGYTF.

This clonotype was counted ten times or more. This chain links TRBV30 with TRBJ1-1, with D possibly matching TRBD1 (6 bases). Trimming took 3 bases from V and 5 from J, leaving 22 bases between them. Germline V gene data show CDR1 as GTSNPN and CDR2 as SVGIG (reference sequence). CDR3 length: 16 residues. The CDR3 protein is CAWRPRGVRLDTEAFF. In nucleotides, the CDR3 is TGTGCCTGGAGGCCAAGGGGGGTGAGGTTGGATACTGAAGCTTTCTTT.

J is TRBJ2-7 and V is TRBV29-1; TRBD1 agrees at 9 bases. Germline V gene sequence: CDR1 SQVTM, CDR2 ANQGSEA. This CDR3 is built from 13 residues. Losses at the gene ends were 4 bases for V and 3 bases for J; bases not matched to a gene: 4. The CDR3 region is CSVAGTGNYEQYF. In nucleotides, the CDR3 is TGCAGCGTTGCCGGGACAGGGAACTACGAGCAGTACTTC.